This TCR beta chain came from a study of shared clonotypes between healthy human individuals. Germline V gives CDR1 MDHEN, CDR2 SYDVKM. Trimming removed 5 bases from V and 5 bases from J; junction bases left unmatched: 8. This CDR3 is 14 amino acids long. Profiling relied on immunoSEQ multiplex PCR, and the TCRdb table lists in-frame clones only, not all of them. The sample records hundreds of thousands of clones, over 60% being singletons. The rearrangement joins TRBV28 to TRBJ2-7; 8 bases are shared with TRBD1. The sequence was obtained from a middle-aged woman in good health. Some clones in this sample may be carry-over from other donors' samples. Material: PBMCs. This CDR3 is CASSTFGTGDEQYF. As DNA, the CDR3 is TGTGCCAGCAGTACCTTCGGGACAGGAGACGAGCAGTACTTC.